What follows are 5 T cell receptor beta chains derived from one specimen sequenced in a study of CD8+ T cells in alopecia areata. Treatment noted: oral pan-JAK inhibitor, 5-10 mg twice daily. TCR sequencing used cDNA made by reverse transcription of extracted RNA. Profiled with immunoSEQ multiplex PCR; TCRdb holds only in-frame clones, not every one. In the table there are about 200,000 clones, just under 65% of which are singletons. Material: CD4+ T cells sorted from blood, obtained at week 49, from a patient treated with tofacitinib. All receptors come from a human donor with alopecia areata.

This clone was detected a few times. The chain recombines TRBV10-3 with TRBJ2-7; no definite D call. Germline lookup yields CDR1 ENHRY and CDR2 SYGVKD. This CDR3 is built from 13 residues. Trimming took off 4 bases at V and 7 bases at J, with 14 bases between the two ends. The CDR3 region has the DNA TGTGCCATCAGTGGACCAGAGAGCCGGGAGCAGTACTTC. Its translation: CAISGPESREQYF.

This chain joins TRBV25-1 and TRBJ1-6, with 7 positions matching TRBD1. The CDR3 extends over 14 amino acids. The trim removed 4 bases at V and 7 bases at J, leaving 4 bases unmatched. The germline V gene has CDR1 MGHDK and CDR2 SYGVNS. In DNA, the CDR3 is TGTGCCAGCAGTGGGACAGGCAGCAATTCACCCCTCCACTTT. It is translated as CASSGTGSNSPLHF.

The genes are TRBV15 and TRBJ2-1, with 8 nucleotides matching TRBD1. CDR3 size: 13 residues. Germline CDR1 and CDR2: LNHNV and YYDKDF (reference sequence). V shed 0 bases and J 13 bases; nucleotides not matched to a gene: 5. This chain's CDR3 is CATSRDLGQGQFF. The CDR3 nucleotides read TGTGCCACCAGCAGAGATCTCGGACAGGGCCAGTTCTTC.

The chain couples TRBV5-1 to TRBJ2-7; D unclear. Trimming shortened V by 1 base and J by 6 bases, and 14 bases separated the two germline ends. This CDR3 has 14 residues. Germline-derived CDR1 and CDR2 are SGHRS and YFSETQ. CDR3 loop: CASSLSPPFLEQYF. CDR3 DNA: TGCGCCAGCAGCTTGAGTCCCCCCTTCCTCGAGCAGTACTTC.

The rearrangement joins TRBV12-2 to TRBJ2-7; TRBD1 is taken as the D call from the table, unchecked against the DNA. TRBV12-2 is recorded as a pseudogene. This CDR3 is 16 amino acids long. The CDR3 DNA reads TGTGCAAGTCGCTCTAACGGGACACGAGGGTCCTACGAGCAGTACTTC. As protein: CASRSNGTRGSYEQYF.